The 24 T cell receptor beta chains presented below share a single source sample, sequenced in a study of identical twins. TCRdb itself ran the 5' RACE reads through MiXCR, one entry per CDR3 protein. Found here are about 470,000 distinct CDR3 sequences, 20% to 25% of them singletons; the top ten hold approximately 2.9%. This same sample was also taken into another study, of T cells expressing NK-cell markers.

Sample: CD4+ T cells sorted from blood. The origin of the receptors is a woman between 18 and 30 years old in good health.

The CDR3 region is CAISAGQGGTEAFF. The CDR3 region has the DNA TGTGCCATCAGTGCGGGACAGGGAGGCACTGAAGCTTTCTTT. The gene calls are TRBV10-3 and TRBJ1-1; 9 bases fit TRBD1. Germline CDR1 reads ENHRY; CDR2 reads SYGVKD. CDR3 length: 14 amino acids. Germline trimming cut 4 bases from V and 4 bases from J; bases unmatched to any gene: 4.

In this sample, this clonotype turned up a few times. CDR3 DNA sequence: TGCAGCGTTGAAGCTGGCCCCTATGGCTACACCTTC. It yields the protein CSVEAGPYGYTF. The rearrangement links TRBV29-1 to TRBJ1-2; D gene uncertain. With 1 base removed from V and 4 bases from J, the gap between germline ends came to 7 bases. This CDR3 has 12 residues. Germline V lookup: CDR1 SQVTM, CDR2 ANQGSEA.

The gene calls are TRBV7-2 and TRBJ2-7, with D possibly called TRBD1 or TRBD2 (5 bases each). This CDR3 contains 14 residues. CDR1 is SGHTA, CDR2 FQGNSA, per germline. V gave up 5 bases and J gave up 0 bases, with 11 bases separating them. This chain's CDR3 is CASSTGRDSYEQYF. CDR3 sequence (DNA): TGTGCCAGCAGCACGGGACGGGACTCCTACGAGCAGTACTTC.

The J gene is TRBJ2-5, the V gene TRBV12-3 or TRBV12-4, with D possibly matching TRBD1 (6 bases). Trimming removed 5 bases at V and 2 bases at J, with 15 bases between. The CDR3 contains 15 residues. The CDR3 DNA reads as TGTGCCAGCAGTCCCCGCGGACAGAGACAAGAGACCCAGTACTTC. Its translation: CASSPRGQRQETQYF.

This chain connects TRBV20-1 to TRBJ2-1; 10 bases line up with TRBD2. Germline V lookup: CDR1 DFQATT, CDR2 SNEGSKA (reference sequence). The junction had 11 bases not matched to a gene; V was cut back by 3 bases and J by 12 bases. The CDR3 spans 14 residues. The DNA for the CDR3 is TGCAGTGCTAGCTCCGGGACTAGCGTGGTCCTGCAGTTCTTC. Residues: CSASSGTSVVLQFF.

This clonotype was detected ten times or more. The V and J genes are TRBV12-3 or TRBV12-4 and TRBJ1-2, with D uncertain. This CDR3 has 11 residues. The V gene lost 3 bases and the J gene lost 6 bases, with 5 bases spanning the gap. In DNA, the CDR3 is TGTGCCAGCAGTTTCGGCCATGGCTACACCTTC. It yields the protein CASSFGHGYTF.

V and J are TRBV29-1 and TRBJ1-2, with 10 bases identical to TRBD1. The V gene end was trimmed by 6 bases and the J gene end by 3 bases; junction bases not matched to a gene: 7. The CDR3 contains 14 residues. Germline V gene data show CDR1 as SQVTM and CDR2 as ANQGSEA. The CDR3 spells CSVGDRGGDYGYTF. CDR3 sequence (DNA): TGCAGCGTGGGGGACAGGGGCGGTGACTATGGCTACACCTTC.

The chain uses TRBV5-1 and TRBJ2-3; TRBD2 matches at 8 bases. With V trimmed by 7 bases and J by 8 bases, 15 bases remained unmatched. The CDR3 runs to 15 residues. CDR1 is SGHRS and CDR2 is YFSETQ in the germline V gene. CDR3 protein: CASWSGSGEFGTQYF. Here the CDR3 DNA reads TGCGCCAGCTGGTCGGGTAGCGGGGAATTTGGTACGCAGTATTTT.

V gene TRBV7-8 combines with J gene TRBJ2-1; 7 nucleotides align to TRBD2. J lost 2 bases, V lost 5 bases, and 15 bases had no gene match. Germline V gene sequence: CDR1 SGHVS, CDR2 FQNEAQ. CDR3 length: 18 amino acids. The CDR3 region has the DNA TGTGCCAGCAGCGCTGGAGAGCGGGCGGGAGAGGCCTACAATGAGCAGTTCTTC. Amino acids: CASSAGERAGEAYNEQFF.

The V gene is TRBV27, the J gene TRBJ1-1; TRBD1 matches 7 bases. This CDR3 is 15 amino acids long. V was clipped by 6 bases and J by 5 bases; unmatched bases: 12. CDR1 and CDR2 (germline): MNHEY, SMNVEV (reference sequence). This chain's CDR3 is CASRVLTGINTEAFF. In DNA, the CDR3 is TGTGCCAGCAGGGTTTTGACAGGGATAAATACTGAAGCTTTCTTT.

This clonotype turned up a few times. This chain connects TRBV20-1 to TRBJ2-5; 10 bases agree with TRBD1. The germline gives CDR1 DFQATT, CDR2 SNEGSKA (reference sequence). The CDR3 length is 13 residues. The ends lost 5 bases at V and 5 bases at J; junction bases unmatched: 5. The CDR3 nucleotides are TGCAGTGCTCCCGGGACAGGGGTGGAGACCCAGTACTTC. Its translation: CSAPGTGVETQYF.

The rearrangement links TRBV7-2 to TRBJ2-7, with 7 bases identical to TRBD2. V shed 1 base, J shed 4 bases, and the junction held 13 bases outside the gene matches. Germline CDR1 is SGHTA and CDR2 is FQGNSA. The CDR3 extends over 17 amino acids. For the CDR3, the DNA is TGTGCCAGCAGCTTAGGAAAGGGCGGGAGAGACGTTTACGAGCAGTACTTC. This translates into CASSLGKGGRDVYEQYF. The full variable domain, rest sourced from reference TRBV7-2 and TRBJ2-7, is GAGVSQSPSNKVTEKGKDVELRCDPISGHTALYWYRQSLGQGLEFLIYFQGNSAPDKSGLPSDRFSAERTGGSVSTLTIQRTQQEDSAVYLCASSLGKGGRDVYEQYFGPGTRLTVT.

CDR3 sequence reads: CASSHSGRYTGELFF. Here the CDR3 DNA reads TGCGCCAGCAGCCATAGCGGGAGATACACCGGGGAGCTGTTTTTT. The V call is TRBV5-1, the J call TRBJ2-2, with TRBD2 matching 9 bases. This CDR3 is 15 amino acids long. The J segment lost 3 bases and the V segment lost 4 bases, leaving 4 bases of the junction unmatched. The germline gives CDR1 SGHRS, CDR2 YFSETQ. The full variable domain, its missing parts supplied by reference TRBV5-1 and TRBJ2-2, is KAGVTQTPRYLIKTRGQQVTLSCSPISGHRSVSWYQQTPGQGLQFLFEYFSETQRNKGNFPGRFSGRQFSNSRSEMNVSTLELGDSALYLCASSHSGRYTGELFFGEGSRLTVL.

This clonotype was detected many times. V usage is TRBV5-1 and J usage is TRBJ1-1, with 7 bases that match TRBD1. Germline-derived CDR1 and CDR2 are SGHRS and YFSETQ. The CDR3 sequence is 12 residues long. V lost 3 bases, J lost 5 bases, and 1 base stayed unmatched. CDR3: CASSSQGTEAFF. CDR3 in DNA: TGCGCCAGCAGCTCACAGGGGACTGAAGCTTTCTTT.

CDR3 bases: TGCAGCGCCTCGGTTAGCGGGAGAGCTGGCGAGCAGTACTTC. It encodes CSASVSGRAGEQYF. V usage is TRBV29-1 and J usage is TRBJ2-7; TRBD2 aligns across 9 bases. Germline V lookup: CDR1 SQVTM, CDR2 ANQGSEA. The V and J ends lost 7 bases and 6 bases, in that order; junction bases with no gene match: 13. The CDR3 contains 14 residues.

This chain joins TRBV20-1 and TRBJ1-1; possible D gene TRBD1, 5 bases. Germline-derived CDR1 and CDR2 are DFQATT and SNEGSKA (reference sequence). CDR3 length: 13 amino acids. V lost 3 bases, J lost 8 bases, and 16 bases lay in between. The CDR3 spells CSASVGGDLEAFF. The CDR3 DNA reads TGCAGTGCTAGCGTGGGGGGGGACCTAGAAGCTTTCTTT.

This clonotype was found a few times. The chain is built from TRBV6-2 or TRBV6-3 and TRBJ2-5; 9 bases are shared with TRBD1. Germline-derived CDR1 and CDR2 are MNHEY and SVGEGT. The CDR3 spans 15 residues. The ends lost 6 bases at V and 2 bases at J; junction bases unmatched: 7. CDR3 amino acids: CASSLGQGWQETQYF. CDR3 DNA: TGTGCCAGCAGCCTGGGACAGGGATGGCAAGAGACCCAGTACTTC.

CDR3 DNA: TGTGCCAGCAGTTTGTCGCAGGGGAGGCCCACAGATACGCAGTATTTT. Residues: CASSLSQGRPTDTQYF. The chain couples TRBV12-3 or TRBV12-4 to TRBJ2-3; either TRBD1 or TRBD2 may supply D (6 bases each). The CDR3 extends over 16 amino acids. The germline V and J ends were trimmed by 3 bases and 2 bases, with 15 bases remaining between them.

This clonotype has more than one count but fewer than ten. The chain employs TRBV7-9 and TRBJ1-4; D uncertain. The CDR3 runs 14 residues. Germline V lookup: CDR1 SEHNR, CDR2 FQNEAQ (reference sequence). Deletions cut 1 base from V and 4 bases from J, with 7 bases between. CDR3 DNA sequence: TGTGCCAGCAGCTTAGGTTCAGATAATGAAAAACTGTTTTTT. Its translation is CASSLGSDNEKLFF. Based on the CDR3 plus reference TRBV7-9 and TRBJ1-4, the full variable domain is DTGVSQNPRHKITKRGQNVTFRCDPISEHNRLYWYRQTLGQGPEFLTYFQNEAQLEKSRLLSDRFSAERPKGSFSTLEIQRTEQGDSAMYLCASSLGSDNEKLFFGSGTQLSVL.

This clonotype turned up a few times. The chain is built from TRBV29-1 and TRBJ1-4; tentative D call: TRBD1 (5 bases). The germline V gene encodes CDR1 SQVTM and CDR2 ANQGSEA. The V end lost 1 base, the J end lost 7 bases, and 10 bases lay between the germline ends. There are 13 residues in the CDR3. This chain's CDR3 is CSVEGGVREKLFF. In nucleotides, the CDR3 is TGCAGCGTTGAAGGGGGGGTACGTGAAAAACTGTTTTTT.

The V call is TRBV5-1, the J call TRBJ2-7; D is perhaps TRBD2 (5 bases). The CDR3 contains 15 residues. The V gene lost 1 base and the J gene lost 0 bases, with 11 bases spanning the gap. Per the germline V gene, CDR1 is SGHRS and CDR2 is YFSETQ. The CDR3 region is CASSLSGADSYEQYF. CDR3 DNA: TGCGCCAGCAGCTTGTCAGGAGCGGACTCCTACGAGCAGTACTTC.

DNA of the CDR3: TGCAGTGCTAGGGGAGGGAGGGTAGAGACCCAGTACTTC. Translation gives CSARGGRVETQYF. The chain recombines TRBV20-1 with TRBJ2-5; TRBD2 agrees at 7 bases. J lost 4 bases, V lost 3 bases, and 5 bases had no gene match. The CDR3 runs 13 residues. Germline lookup yields CDR1 DFQATT and CDR2 SNEGSKA (reference sequence).

The CDR3, as DNA: TGCAGCGTTATATATGTACAAGAGACCCAGTACTTC. It yields the protein CSVIYVQETQYF. The V call is TRBV29-1, the J call TRBJ2-5; D gene ambiguous. Trimming took 5 bases from V and 2 from J, leaving 9 bases between them. This CDR3 region has 12 residues. Looked up from germline, CDR1 is SQVTM and CDR2 is ANQGSEA.

The V and J genes are TRBV9 and TRBJ2-2; D not certain. Germline CDR1 SGDLS, CDR2 YYNGEE. Trimming cost V 3 bases and J 8 bases, with 14 bases left between them. This CDR3 region has 14 residues. This CDR3 is CASSARSYKGELFF. Here the CDR3 DNA reads TGTGCCAGCAGCGCCCGAAGCTATAAGGGGGAGCTGTTTTTT.